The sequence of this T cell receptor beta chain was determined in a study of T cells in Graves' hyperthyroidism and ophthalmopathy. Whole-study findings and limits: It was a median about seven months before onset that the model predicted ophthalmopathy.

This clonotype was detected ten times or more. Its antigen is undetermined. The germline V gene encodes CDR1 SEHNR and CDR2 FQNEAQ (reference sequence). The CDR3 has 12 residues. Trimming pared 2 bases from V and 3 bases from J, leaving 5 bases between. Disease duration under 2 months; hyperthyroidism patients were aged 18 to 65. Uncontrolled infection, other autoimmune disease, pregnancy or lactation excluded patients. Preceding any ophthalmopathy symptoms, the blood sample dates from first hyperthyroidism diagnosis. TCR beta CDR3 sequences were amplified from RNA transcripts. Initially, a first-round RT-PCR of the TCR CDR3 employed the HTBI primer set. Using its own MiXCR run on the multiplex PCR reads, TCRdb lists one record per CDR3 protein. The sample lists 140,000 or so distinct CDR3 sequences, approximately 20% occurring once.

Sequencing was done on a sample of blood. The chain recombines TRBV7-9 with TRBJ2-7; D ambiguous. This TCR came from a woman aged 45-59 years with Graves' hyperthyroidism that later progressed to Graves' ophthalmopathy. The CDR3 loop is CASSLQGYEQYF. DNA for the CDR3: TGTGCCAGCAGCTTACAAGGCTACGAGCAGTACTTC.